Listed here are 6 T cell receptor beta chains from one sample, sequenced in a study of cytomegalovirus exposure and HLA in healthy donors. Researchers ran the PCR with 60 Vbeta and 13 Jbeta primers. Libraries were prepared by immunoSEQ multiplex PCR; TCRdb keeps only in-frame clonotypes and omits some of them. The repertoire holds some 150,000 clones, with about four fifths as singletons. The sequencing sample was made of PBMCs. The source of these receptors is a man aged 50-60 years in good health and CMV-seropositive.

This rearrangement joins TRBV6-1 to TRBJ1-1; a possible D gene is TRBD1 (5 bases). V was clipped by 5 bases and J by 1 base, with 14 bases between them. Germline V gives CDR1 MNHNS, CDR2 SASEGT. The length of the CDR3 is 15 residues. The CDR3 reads CASSLRTNGNTEAFF. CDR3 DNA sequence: TGTGCCAGCAGTCTCCGGACAAACGGGAACACTGAAGCTTTCTTT.

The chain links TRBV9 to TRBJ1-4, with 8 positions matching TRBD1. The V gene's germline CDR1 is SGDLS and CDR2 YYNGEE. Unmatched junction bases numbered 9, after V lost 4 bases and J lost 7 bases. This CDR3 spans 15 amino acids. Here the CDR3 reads CASSFTGGPIEKLFF. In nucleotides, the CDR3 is TGTGCCAGCAGCTTTACAGGGGGTCCAATTGAAAAACTGTTTTTT.

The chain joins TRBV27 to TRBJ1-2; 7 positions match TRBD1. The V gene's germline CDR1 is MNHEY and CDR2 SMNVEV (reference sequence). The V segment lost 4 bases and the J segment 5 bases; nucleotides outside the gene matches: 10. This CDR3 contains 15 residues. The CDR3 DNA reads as TGTGCCAGCAGTTCTTTATGGAGACAGGGATATGGCTACACCTTC. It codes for CASSSLWRQGYGYTF.

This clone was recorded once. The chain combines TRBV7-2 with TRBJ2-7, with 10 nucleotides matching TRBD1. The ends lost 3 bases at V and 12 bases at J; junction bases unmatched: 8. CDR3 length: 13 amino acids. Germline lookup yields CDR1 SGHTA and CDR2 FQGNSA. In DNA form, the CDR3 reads TGTGCCAGCAGCTTGCGGACAGGGGGAATATCGTACTTC. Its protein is CASSLRTGGISYF. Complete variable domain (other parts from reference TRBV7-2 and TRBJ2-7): GAGVSQSPSNKVTEKGKDVELRCDPISGHTALYWYRQSLGQGLEFLIYFQGNSAPDKSGLPSDRFSAERTGGSVSTLTIQRTQQEDSAVYLCASSLRTGGISYFGPGTRLTVT.

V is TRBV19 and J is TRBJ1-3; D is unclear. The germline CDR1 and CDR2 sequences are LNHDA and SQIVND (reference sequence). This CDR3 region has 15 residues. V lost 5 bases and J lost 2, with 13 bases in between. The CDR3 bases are TGTGCCAGTAGTCAAAACGAGAGTACTGGAAACACCATATATTTT. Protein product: CASSQNESTGNTIYF.

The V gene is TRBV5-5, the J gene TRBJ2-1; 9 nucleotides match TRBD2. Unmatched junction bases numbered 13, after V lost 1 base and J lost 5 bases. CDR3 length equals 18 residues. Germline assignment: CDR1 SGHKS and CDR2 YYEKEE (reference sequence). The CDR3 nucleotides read TGTGCCAGCAGCTTGTTCCTAGCGGGACCTTCAGGGAACAATGAGCAGTTCTTC. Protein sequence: CASSLFLAGPSGNNEQFF.